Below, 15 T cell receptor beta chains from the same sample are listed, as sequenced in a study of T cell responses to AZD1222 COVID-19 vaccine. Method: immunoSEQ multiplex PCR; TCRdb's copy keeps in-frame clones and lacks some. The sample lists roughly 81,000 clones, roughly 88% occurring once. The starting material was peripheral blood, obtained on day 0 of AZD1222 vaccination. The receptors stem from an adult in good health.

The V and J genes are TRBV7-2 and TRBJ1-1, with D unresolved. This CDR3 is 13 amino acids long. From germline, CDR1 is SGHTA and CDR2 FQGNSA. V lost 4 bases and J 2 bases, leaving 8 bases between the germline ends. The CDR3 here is CASSSGPNTEAFF. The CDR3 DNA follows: TGTGCCAGCAGCTCCGGACCTAACACTGAAGCTTTCTTT.

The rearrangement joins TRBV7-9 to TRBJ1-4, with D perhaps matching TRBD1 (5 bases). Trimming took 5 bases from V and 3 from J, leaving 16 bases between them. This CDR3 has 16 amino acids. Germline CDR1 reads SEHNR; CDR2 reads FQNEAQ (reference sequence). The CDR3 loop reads CASSHRGRGANEKLFF. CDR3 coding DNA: TGTGCCAGCAGCCACCGGGGCCGGGGGGCTAATGAAAAACTGTTTTTT.

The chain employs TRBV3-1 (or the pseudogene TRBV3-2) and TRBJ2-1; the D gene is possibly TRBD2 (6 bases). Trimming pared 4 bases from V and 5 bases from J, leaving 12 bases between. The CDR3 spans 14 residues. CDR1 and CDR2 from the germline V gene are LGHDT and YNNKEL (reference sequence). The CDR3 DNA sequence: TGTGCCAGCAGCCGCGGGACTGATAACAATGAGCAGTTCTTC. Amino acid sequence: CASSRGTDNNEQFF.

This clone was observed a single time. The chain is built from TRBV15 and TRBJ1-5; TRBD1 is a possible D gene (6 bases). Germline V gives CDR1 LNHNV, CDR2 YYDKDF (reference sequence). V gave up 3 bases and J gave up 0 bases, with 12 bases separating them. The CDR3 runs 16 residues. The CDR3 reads CATSRDSVISNQPQHF. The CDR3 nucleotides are TGTGCCACCAGCAGGGACAGCGTGATTAGCAATCAGCCCCAGCATTTT.

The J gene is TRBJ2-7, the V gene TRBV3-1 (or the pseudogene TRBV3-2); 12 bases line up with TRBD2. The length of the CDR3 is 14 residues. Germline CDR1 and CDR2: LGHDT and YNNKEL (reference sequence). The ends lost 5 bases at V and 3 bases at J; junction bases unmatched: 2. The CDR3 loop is CASSRTSGIYEQYF. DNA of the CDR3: TGTGCCAGCAGCAGGACTAGCGGGATCTACGAGCAGTACTTC.

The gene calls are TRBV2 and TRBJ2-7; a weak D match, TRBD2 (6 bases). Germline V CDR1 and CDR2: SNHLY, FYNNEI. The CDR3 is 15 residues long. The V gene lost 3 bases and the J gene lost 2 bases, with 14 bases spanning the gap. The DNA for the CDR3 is TGTGCCAGCAGTGATTGGGCGGGGAACCCCTACGAGCAGTACTTC. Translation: CASSDWAGNPYEQYF. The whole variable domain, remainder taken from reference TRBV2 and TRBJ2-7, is EPEVTQTPSHQVTQMGQEVILRCVPISNHLYFYWYRQILGQKVEFLVSFYNNEISEKSEIFDDQFSVERPDGSNFTLKIRSTKLEDSAMYFCASSDWAGNPYEQYFGPGTRLTVT.

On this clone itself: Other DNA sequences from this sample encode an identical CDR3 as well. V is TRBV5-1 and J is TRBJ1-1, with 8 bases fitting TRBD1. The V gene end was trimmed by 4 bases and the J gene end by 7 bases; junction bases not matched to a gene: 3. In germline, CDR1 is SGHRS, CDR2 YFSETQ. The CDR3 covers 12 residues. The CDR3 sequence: CASSRDRGEAFF. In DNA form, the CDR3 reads TGCGCCAGCAGCCGCGACAGGGGTGAAGCTTTCTTT.

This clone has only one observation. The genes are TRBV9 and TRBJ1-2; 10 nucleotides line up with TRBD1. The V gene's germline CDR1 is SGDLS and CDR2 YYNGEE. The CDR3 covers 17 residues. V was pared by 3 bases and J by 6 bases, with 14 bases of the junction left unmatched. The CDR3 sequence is CASSADVVGTGAHGYTF. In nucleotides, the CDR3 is TGTGCCAGCAGCGCCGACGTGGTAGGGACAGGGGCACATGGCTACACCTTC.

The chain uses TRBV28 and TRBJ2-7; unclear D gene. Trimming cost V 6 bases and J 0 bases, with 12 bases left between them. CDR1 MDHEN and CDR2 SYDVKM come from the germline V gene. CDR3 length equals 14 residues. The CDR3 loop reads CASSRLPSSYEQYF. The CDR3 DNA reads TGTGCCAGCAGCCGCCTTCCGAGCTCCTACGAGCAGTACTTC.

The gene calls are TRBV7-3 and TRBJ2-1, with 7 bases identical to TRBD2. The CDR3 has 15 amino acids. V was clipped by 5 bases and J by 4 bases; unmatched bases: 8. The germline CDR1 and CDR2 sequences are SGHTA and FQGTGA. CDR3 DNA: TGTGCCAGCAGCCCTGGACTAGTAGGGTACAATGAGCAGTTCTTC. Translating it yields CASSPGLVGYNEQFF.

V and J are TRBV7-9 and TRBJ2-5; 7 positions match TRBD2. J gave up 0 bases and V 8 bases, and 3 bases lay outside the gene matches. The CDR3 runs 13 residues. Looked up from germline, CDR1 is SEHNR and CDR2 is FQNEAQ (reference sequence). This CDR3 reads CASLGGNQETQYF. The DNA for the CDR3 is TGTGCCAGCCTGGGGGGGAACCAAGAGACCCAGTACTTC.

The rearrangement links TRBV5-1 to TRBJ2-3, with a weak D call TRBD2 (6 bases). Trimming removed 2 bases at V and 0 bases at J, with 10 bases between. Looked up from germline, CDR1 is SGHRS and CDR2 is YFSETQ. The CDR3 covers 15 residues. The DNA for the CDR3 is TGCGCCAGCAGCTTTAGCGGAGGTAGCACAGATACGCAGTATTTT. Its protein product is CASSFSGGSTDTQYF. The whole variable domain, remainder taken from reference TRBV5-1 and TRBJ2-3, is KAGVTQTPRYLIKTRGQQVTLSCSPISGHRSVSWYQQTPGQGLQFLFEYFSETQRNKGNFPGRFSGRQFSNSRSEMNVSTLELGDSALYLCASSFSGGSTDTQYFGPGTRLTVL.

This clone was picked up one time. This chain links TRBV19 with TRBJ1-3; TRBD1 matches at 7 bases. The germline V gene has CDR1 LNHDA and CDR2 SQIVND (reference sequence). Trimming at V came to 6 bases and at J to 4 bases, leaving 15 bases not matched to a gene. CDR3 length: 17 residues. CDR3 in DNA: TGTGCCAGTAGCCGAGGTGATTACAGGGGCTCCGGAAACACCATATATTTT. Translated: CASSRGDYRGSGNTIYF.

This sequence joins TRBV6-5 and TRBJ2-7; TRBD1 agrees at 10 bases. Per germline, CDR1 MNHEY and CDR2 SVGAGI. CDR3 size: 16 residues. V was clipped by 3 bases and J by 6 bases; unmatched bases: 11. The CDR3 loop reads CASSYGLGQGTSEQYF. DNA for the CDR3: TGTGCCAGCAGTTATGGATTGGGACAGGGGACTAGCGAGCAGTACTTC.

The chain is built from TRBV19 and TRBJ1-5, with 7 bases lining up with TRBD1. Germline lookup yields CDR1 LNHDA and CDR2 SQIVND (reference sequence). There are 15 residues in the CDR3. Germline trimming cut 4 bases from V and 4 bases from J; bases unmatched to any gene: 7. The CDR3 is CASSNQGGRNQPQHF. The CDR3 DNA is TGTGCCAGTAGTAACCAGGGGGGCCGTAATCAGCCCCAGCATTTT.